These 4 T cell receptor beta chains were sequenced from one sample in a study of cytomegalovirus exposure and HLA in healthy donors. 60 Vbeta and 13 Jbeta primers were used in PCR. Assay: immunoSEQ multiplex PCR; the TCRdb copy retains only in-frame clones and omits some. The data show roughly 120,000 clones, and the top ten clones hold under 1.3%. Sequencing used PBMCs. Receptors originate from a man between 18 and 35 years old in good health and CMV-seronegative.

In DNA form, the CDR3 reads TGCGCCAGCAGGATGAGGGGGTTCGACGAGCAGTACTTC. It is translated as CASRMRGFDEQYF. The chain combines TRBV5-1 with TRBJ2-7, with a weak D call TRBD1 (6 bases). Germline V CDR1 and CDR2: SGHRS, YFSETQ. The CDR3 totals 13 residues. The V gene lost 5 bases and the J gene lost 5 bases, with 14 bases spanning the gap.

The chain couples TRBV29-1 to TRBJ1-4; D gene ambiguous. Per the germline V gene, CDR1 is SQVTM and CDR2 is ANQGSEA. Trimming shortened V by 5 bases and J by 0 bases, and 7 bases separated the two germline ends. The CDR3 sequence is 13 residues long. The CDR3 protein is CSVYSATNEKLFF. CDR3 sequence (DNA): TGCAGCGTTTACAGTGCAACTAATGAAAAACTGTTTTTT.

The V and J genes are TRBV5-1 and TRBJ2-7, with a weak D call TRBD2 (5 bases). The V gene lost 1 base and the J gene lost 7 bases, with 9 bases spanning the gap. Germline V gives CDR1 SGHRS, CDR2 YFSETQ. This CDR3 has 12 amino acids. This CDR3 reads CASSLPSGEQYF. DNA of the CDR3: TGCGCCAGCAGCTTGCCATCGGGGGAGCAGTACTTC.

The gene calls are TRBV27 and TRBJ2-7; maybe TRBD2 (6 bases). The length of the CDR3 is 17 residues. V was trimmed by 4 bases and J by 2 bases, leaving 21 bases between them. CDR1 and CDR2 from the germline V gene are MNHEY and SMNVEV (reference sequence). DNA for the CDR3: TGTGCCAGCAGTTACACAAAACCGGGACTTCTAACCTACGAGCAGTACTTC. This gives the protein CASSYTKPGLLTYEQYF.